The rows below give T cell receptor beta chains drawn from one sample of a study of cytomegalovirus exposure and HLA in healthy donors. Generated by immunoSEQ multiplex PCR, the TCRdb table keeps only in-frame clones and is missing some. This sample yields some 140,000 clones, of which 60% to 80% are seen a single time; 2% to 2.5% belongs to the top ten. The sequenced sample consisted of PBMCs. The receptors shown here come from a man aged 30 to 45 in good health and CMV-seronegative. CDR3s include the opening cysteine and the closing phenylalanine or tryptophan. A D gene is named only where the DNA matches it firmly. Not all rows give a size; the values are once, few, many and, for expanded clones, a class.

J	size	D	V	DNA	CDR3
TRBJ1-1	.	.	TRBV19	TGTGCCAGTAATCCCAGGGTTCTGACTGAAGCTTTCTTT	CASNPRVLTEAFF
TRBJ2-1	.	TRBD2	TRBV23-1	TGCGCCAGCAGTCAGCAGCCGGGACTAGAAGAATACAATGAGCAGTTCTTC	CASSQQPGLEEYNEQFF
TRBJ2-4	.	.	TRBV29-1	TGCAGCGTAGCCGGAGGCCTAAGGAACATTCAGTACTTC	CSVAGGLRNIQYF
TRBJ1-2	.	TRBD1	TRBV5-4	TGTGCCAGCAGCATAGAAACCGGGACAGGGTATGGCTACACCTTC	CASSIETGTGYGYTF
TRBJ1-3	few	TRBD1	TRBV27	TGTGCCAGCAGTGAAGGACAGGGCTCTGGAAACACCATATATTTT	CASSEGQGSGNTIYF
TRBJ1-1	.	.	TRBV6-1	TGTGCCAGCAGCGTTAGCCGGGGGTCGGGGCGAGCTTTCTTT	CASSVSRGSGRAFF
TRBJ1-1	once	.	TRBV9	TGTGCCAGCAGCGTAGGGGGGGAGACTGAAGCTTTCTTT	CASSVGGETEAFF
TRBJ2-7	.	TRBD1	TRBV15	TGTGCCACCAGCAGAGAGTCAGGGGGCGCCGAGCAGTACTTC	CATSRESGGAEQYF
TRBJ2-2	few	TRBD2	TRBV5-1	TGCGCCAGCAGCTTGGCCTTTACTAGCGGGACGGGCACCGGGGAGCTGTTTTTT	CASSLAFTSGTGTGELFF
TRBJ1-5	.	.	TRBV7-6	TGTGCCAGCAGCTTAGGGCAGGGTTATCAGCCCCAGCATTTT	CASSLGQGYQPQHF
TRBJ1-2	.	.	TRBV11-2	TGTGCCAGCAGCTTAGGTCTGGGCGTAAACTATGGCTACACCTTC	CASSLGLGVNYGYTF
TRBJ1-6	.	.	TRBV5-6	TGTGCCAGCAGCTTGTCGTCGGCACCCCTCCACTTT	CASSLSSAPLHF
TRBJ1-2	.	.	TRBV5-4	TGTGCCAGCAGCTTGGTCGCAGGGCCCTATGGCTACACCTTC	CASSLVAGPYGYTF
TRBJ2-1	.	.	TRBV4-2	TGTGCCAGCAGCCAGAAGATTGGAGATTATAATGAGCAGTTCTTC	CASSQKIGDYNEQFF
TRBJ2-1	.	.	TRBV9	TGTGCCAGCAGCCTCGGGAGAAGCAATGAGCAGTTCTTC	CASSLGRSNEQFF
TRBJ2-3	.	TRBD1	TRBV28	TGTGCCAGCAGTTTACCGGACAGGGGGCCCACAGATACGCAGTATTTT	CASSLPDRGPTDTQYF
TRBJ2-7	few	TRBD2	TRBV27	TGTGCCAGCAGTCACTTACTAGCGGAAGGCCCCTACGAGCAGTACTTC	CASSHLLAEGPYEQYF
TRBJ2-7	.	.	TRBV2	TGTGCCAGCGGGGGGTTTGTCTCCTACGAGCAGTACTTC	CASGGFVSYEQYF
TRBJ2-5	.	.	TRBV5-5	TGTGCCAGCAGCCGGTGGCAAGAGACCCAGTACTTC	CASSRWQETQYF
TRBJ2-1	.	TRBD1	TRBV7-8	TGTGCCAGCAGCCTCAGGGGGTACAGCAATGAGCAGTTCTTC	CASSLRGYSNEQFF
TRBJ1-2	.	TRBD1	TRBV6-1	TGTGCCAGCAGCGGACAGGGCACCCTCTATGGCTACACCTTC	CASSGQGTLYGYTF
TRBJ1-1	few	.	TRBV6-1	TGTGCCAGCAGTGAAATTGGCAGGAGGGTCACTGAAGCTTTCTTT	CASSEIGRRVTEAFF
TRBJ2-2	.	TRBD1	TRBV5-1	TGCGCCAGCACACAGGGGGCGAACACCGGGGAGCTGTTTTTT	CASTQGANTGELFF
TRBJ2-3	.	.	TRBV7-2	TGTGCCAGCAGCCGGCGAGGGCGGGATTGGTTGGCAGATACGCAGTATTTT	CASSRRGRDWLADTQYF
TRBJ1-1	few	.	TRBV25-1	TGTGCCAGCGCCAGGTACACTGAAGCTTTCTTT	CASARYTEAFF
TRBJ2-5	.	.	TRBV18	TGTGCCAGCTCACTCGTTGCTACTATAGCCCAGGAGACCCAGTACTTC	CASSLVATIAQETQYF
TRBJ2-7	.	TRBD2	TRBV2	TGTGCCAGCAGACCCCTTGGGACTAGCGGGGCCTACGAGCAGTACTTC	CASRPLGTSGAYEQYF
TRBJ2-3	.	.	TRBV11-2	TGTGCCAGCAGCTTAGGGGCCGCTACAGATACGCAGTATTTT	CASSLGAATDTQYF
TRBJ2-2	.	TRBD2	TRBV2	TGTGCCAGCGAAAAGGCGGGAGCGGGGTCCGGGGAGCTGTTTTTT	CASEKAGAGSGELFF
TRBJ2-7	.	TRBD2	TRBV27	TGTGCCAGCAGGACCGCAGGCGGACTAGCGGGAGTTTTTCACGAGCAGTACTTC	CASRTAGGLAGVFHEQYF
TRBJ2-5	.	.	TRBV4-1	TGCGCCAGCAGCCCGGAACCGACTCCCCAAGAGACCCAGTACTTC	CASSPEPTPQETQYF
TRBJ2-2	.	TRBD2	TRBV11-2	TGTGCCAGCAGCTATGGCCCCGGGGGGGACGGTGGCACCGGGGAGCTGTTTTTT	CASSYGPGGDGGTGELFF
TRBJ2-7	.	TRBD1	TRBV27	TGTGCCAGCAGTTTCGAGACAGGGGGTGACGAGCAGTACTTC	CASSFETGGDEQYF
TRBJ2-2	.	.	TRBV28	TGTGCCAGCAGAACTGGCACCGGGGAGCTGTTTTTT	CASRTGTGELFF
TRBJ2-5	few	TRBD2	TRBV7-2	TGTGCCAGCAGCTCCGGGACTAGCAGGCAAGAGACCCAGTACTTC	CASSSGTSRQETQYF
TRBJ1-4	.	.	TRBV6-6	TGTGCCAGCAGGGGGGGGGCGGGGAGTGATGGAGGACTGTTTTTT	CASRGGAGSDGGLFF
TRBJ1-1	.	.	TRBV9	TGTGCCAGCAGCGTAGTTCTCGGGGACACTGAAGCTTTCTTT	CASSVVLGDTEAFF
TRBJ2-5	.	.	TRBV5-1	TGCGCCAGCAGCTTGGAGCTAGCGCCCGGAGAGACCCAGTACTTC	CASSLELAPGETQYF
TRBJ2-7	.	TRBD2	TRBV5-1	TGCGCCAGCAGCTTGGGCACTAGCGGGCATGGAACCCCCTCCTACGAGCAGTACTTC	CASSLGTSGHGTPSYEQYF
TRBJ1-4	.	TRBD1	TRBV4-1	TGCGCCAGCAGCCAGGACAGGTCCAATGAAAAACTGTTTTTT	CASSQDRSNEKLFF
TRBJ1-5	once	TRBD1	TRBV18	TGTGCCAGCTCACCGGGGGACAGGAATCAGCCCCAGCATTTT	CASSPGDRNQPQHF